The clone carrying this T cell receptor beta chain was recorded at least ten times. This entry comes from a study of T cells after yellow fever vaccination. TCRdb reanalysed the 5' RACE reads using MiXCR and keeps one entry per CDR3 protein. The table includes 250,000 or so distinct CDR3 sequences, about 3.5% detected once. The sample consisted of PBMCs, taken 15 days after the yellow fever booster vaccination. This TCR was recovered from a man between 18 and 35 years old who received the YFV17D yellow fever vaccine.

This chain's CDR3 is CASSLWIVQGNEQFF. The CDR3 DNA is TGTGCCAGCAGCTTATGGATCGTACAGGGGAATGAGCAGTTCTTC. J is TRBJ2-1 and V is TRBV11-2, with 7 nucleotides matching TRBD1. CDR1 and CDR2 (germline): SGHAT, FQNNGV. This CDR3 is built from 15 residues. The V segment lost 2 bases and the J segment 7 bases; nucleotides outside the gene matches: 8.